A selection of T cell receptor beta chains follows, all from one sample in a study of OX40 agonist ivuxolimab in advanced cancers. Here immunoSEQ multiplex PCR was the method, and the copy in TCRdb shows in-frame clones only, minus some. Among more than 75,000 clones, roughly 88% were seen once, and the ten largest hold approximately 5.1%. The sequencing used CD4+ or CD8+ T cells sorted from blood, collected in a trial of the OX40 agonist ivuxolimab. These receptor sequences come from an adult with an advanced solid tumor such as melanoma, head and neck, liver or kidney cancer. Each CDR3 is given with its conserved first and last residue.

TRBJ1-4	TRBV7-2	CASSLERGEKLFF
TRBJ2-7	TRBV2	CAGKLAGGDSYEQYF
TRBJ2-3	TRBV6-5	CASSYSRGSDTQYF
TRBJ2-2	TRBV27	CASSFGGLQGSGELFF
TRBJ1-2	TRBV25-1	CASSASRLTVNYGYTF
TRBJ1-5	TRBV14	CASSQDWGGQGNVGPQHF
TRBJ1-1	TRBV5-6	CASSLIRSPEAFF
TRBJ1-3	TRBV18	CASSPQLPPRQGPGNTIYF
TRBJ1-1	TRBV19	CASSIDGGTSAEAFF
TRBJ2-3	TRBV6-4	CASTSTGSSTDTQYF
TRBJ2-3	TRBV5-5	CASSQGTGVTQYF
TRBJ1-1	TRBV27	CASSFGKVTEAFF
TRBJ2-2	TRBV6-1	CASSEAPPTGELFF
TRBJ2-3	TRBV30	CAWSPGAGPTDTQYF
TRBJ2-3	TRBV4-3	CASSQKGAAITDTQYF
TRBJ2-3	TRBV30	CAWTGPEGGIDTQYF
TRBJ2-5	TRBV19	CASSIILDETQYF
TRBJ1-1	TRBV7-9	CASSLSGFMNTEAFF
TRBJ2-6	TRBV10-1	CASSPGGVSGANVLTF
TRBJ2-7	TRBV6-6	CASSPLYEQYF